Sequencing of this T cell receptor beta chain was carried out in a study of CD8+CD57+ T cells in acquired aplastic anemia. Study background: The sorted CD4+ and CD8+ cells yielded an average around 3 ug of DNA. Overall study results and limits: Between the patient and control groups, CD8+ Simpson's diversity did not differ significantly. In common between the patients and the controls were some 29 CD8+ CDR3 sequences.

Patients picked for sequencing had shown CD8+CD57+ cell expansion detected by flow cytometry. The patients, all of them, had severe acquired aplastic anemia. Worth noting for this clonotype: What it binds is not known. A read error may explain this, as a much larger clone is one base away.

Genomic DNA served as template for TCR beta VDJ and CDR3 profiling. Each CDR3 protein gets one entry after TCRdb re-called the reads with MiXCR. The sample yields 150,000 or so distinct CDR3 sequences, 52% seen once. This receptor was identified in a human donor with aplastic anemia. Sequenced: sorted CD4+, CD8+, or CD8+CD57+ T cells (not recorded which) from PBMCs.

CDR3 sequence: CASSYRGRGYNGQFF. The CDR3 DNA reads as TGTGCCAGCAGCTACAGGGGGCGCGGGTACAATGGGCAGTTCTTC. The chain joins TRBV5-4 to TRBJ2-5; 9 bases fit TRBD1. The last part of the DNA fits TRBJ2-1 better; the J call may be wrong. Germline-derived CDR1 and CDR2 are SGHNT and YYREEE (reference sequence). This CDR3 is built from 15 residues.